The rows below give T cell receptor beta chains drawn from one sample of a study of blood T cell repertoires in COVID-19. Data came from immunoSEQ multiplex PCR; TCRdb stores just in-frame clones and leaves some out. The sample has over 95,000 clones, approximately 81% seen once; the top ten hold approximately 1.5%. Sequencing was done on a sample of peripheral blood. The source of these receptors is a man aged 45 to 65 with acute or convalescent COVID-19. Each CDR3 is given with its conserved first and last residue. The order of the fields is clone size, D gene, J gene, V gene, CDR3 protein, CDR3 DNA. The D gene is left open where the match is weak. Not all rows give a size; the values are once, few, many and, for expanded clones, a class.

clone size: -; D gene: -; J gene: TRBJ1-5; V gene: TRBV5-1; CDR3 protein: CASTEVPGNQPQHF; CDR3 DNA: TGCGCCAGCACGGAGGTTCCTGGCAATCAGCCCCAGCATTTT
clone size: -; D gene: TRBD2; J gene: TRBJ2-3; V gene: TRBV18; CDR3 protein: CASSLIRGGADTQYF; CDR3 DNA: TGTGCCAGCTCCCTCATCCGGGGGGGTGCAGATACGCAGTATTTT
clone size: -; D gene: -; J gene: TRBJ1-1; V gene: TRBV6-5; CDR3 protein: CASSYSVRANTEAFF; CDR3 DNA: TGTGCCAGCAGTTACTCTGTCAGGGCCAACACTGAAGCTTTCTTT
clone size: -; D gene: TRBD1; J gene: TRBJ1-3; V gene: TRBV5-7; CDR3 protein: CASSLGGQGPGNTIYF; CDR3 DNA: TGTGCCAGCAGCTTGGGGGGACAGGGACCTGGAAACACCATATATTTT
clone size: once; D gene: TRBD2; J gene: TRBJ2-1; V gene: TRBV7-3; CDR3 protein: CASSPSGGVSYNEQFF; CDR3 DNA: TGTGCCAGCAGCCCTAGCGGGGGGGTATCCTACAATGAGCAGTTCTTC
clone size: -; D gene: -; J gene: TRBJ2-7; V gene: TRBV30; CDR3 protein: CAWSVPGEQYF; CDR3 DNA: TGTGCCTGGAGTGTACCGGGGGAGCAGTACTTC
clone size: -; D gene: -; J gene: TRBJ2-3; V gene: TRBV27; CDR3 protein: CASSLFQGYTDTQYF; CDR3 DNA: TGTGCCAGCAGTTTATTCCAGGGATACACAGATACGCAGTATTTT
clone size: -; D gene: -; J gene: TRBJ1-5; V gene: TRBV28; CDR3 protein: CASSTTGDSNQPQHF; CDR3 DNA: TGTGCCAGCAGTACGACAGGAGATAGCAATCAGCCCCAGCATTTT
clone size: -; D gene: -; J gene: TRBJ1-2; V gene: TRBV7-8; CDR3 protein: CASSLDWTVYGYTF; CDR3 DNA: TGTGCCAGCAGCTTAGACTGGACAGTCTATGGCTACACCTTC
clone size: once; D gene: -; J gene: TRBJ1-4; V gene: TRBV12-3/TRBV12-4; CDR3 protein: CASSLSTDKKLFF; CDR3 DNA: TGTGCCAGCAGTTTATCGACAGATAAAAAACTGTTTTTT
clone size: -; D gene: -; J gene: TRBJ1-1; V gene: TRBV7-8; CDR3 protein: CASSSPGAMNTEAFF; CDR3 DNA: TGTGCCAGCAGCTCCCCAGGGGCGATGAACACTGAAGCTTTCTTT
clone size: -; D gene: TRBD2; J gene: TRBJ2-7; V gene: TRBV5-1; CDR3 protein: CASSLGASGGPSSYEQYF; CDR3 DNA: TGCGCCAGCAGCTTGGGCGCTAGCGGGGGGCCTAGCTCCTACGAGCAGTACTTC
clone size: -; D gene: -; J gene: TRBJ2-6; V gene: TRBV19; CDR3 protein: CASSRQVFGANVLTF; CDR3 DNA: TGTGCCAGTAGCCGACAGGTTTTTGGGGCCAACGTCCTGACTTTC
clone size: -; D gene: TRBD1; J gene: TRBJ1-5; V gene: TRBV19; CDR3 protein: CASSRDRANQPQHF; CDR3 DNA: TGTGCCAGTAGTAGGGACAGGGCGAATCAGCCCCAGCATTTT
clone size: -; D gene: TRBD1; J gene: TRBJ1-2; V gene: TRBV9; CDR3 protein: CASSVPGGPQDGYTF; CDR3 DNA: TGTGCCAGCAGCGTCCCAGGGGGGCCGCAAGATGGCTACACCTTC
clone size: -; D gene: TRBD2; J gene: TRBJ2-7; V gene: TRBV27; CDR3 protein: CASSSSGGGSYEQYF; CDR3 DNA: TGTGCCAGCAGTTCTAGCGGGGGGGGCTCCTACGAGCAGTACTTC
clone size: -; D gene: -; J gene: TRBJ2-1; V gene: TRBV5-6; CDR3 protein: CASSFRSGPSSYNEQFF; CDR3 DNA: TGTGCCAGCAGCTTCCGGAGCGGTCCAAGCTCCTACAATGAGCAGTTCTTC
clone size: -; D gene: -; J gene: TRBJ2-1; V gene: TRBV19; CDR3 protein: CASSISSSRGAGNEQFF; CDR3 DNA: TGTGCCAGTAGTATCTCATCAAGCCGGGGGGCGGGGAATGAGCAGTTCTTC
clone size: -; D gene: -; J gene: TRBJ1-3; V gene: TRBV4-2; CDR3 protein: CASSQDPRGQNTIYF; CDR3 DNA: TGTGCCAGCAGCCAAGATCCCAGGGGCCAAAACACCATATATTTT
clone size: -; D gene: -; J gene: TRBJ1-1; V gene: TRBV2; CDR3 protein: CASSEAGSGKRAFF; CDR3 DNA: TGTGCCAGCAGTGAAGCGGGGAGCGGAAAGAGGGCTTTCTTT
clone size: -; D gene: -; J gene: TRBJ1-5; V gene: TRBV28; CDR3 protein: CASSLYRLGQPQHF; CDR3 DNA: TGTGCCAGCAGTTTATACAGGCTCGGTCAGCCCCAGCATTTT
clone size: once; D gene: -; J gene: TRBJ2-2; V gene: TRBV5-1; CDR3 protein: CASSLGPFLGELFF; CDR3 DNA: TGCGCCAGCAGCTTGGGTCCTTTCTTGGGGGAGCTGTTTTTT
clone size: -; D gene: -; J gene: TRBJ1-1; V gene: TRBV5-5; CDR3 protein: CASTRTDLNTEAFF; CDR3 DNA: TGTGCCAGCACCCGGACAGACTTGAACACTGAAGCTTTCTTT
clone size: -; D gene: -; J gene: TRBJ1-1; V gene: TRBV3-1/TRBV3-2; CDR3 protein: CASSQGSGAMNTEAFF; CDR3 DNA: TGTGCCAGCAGCCAAGGATCAGGGGCGATGAACACTGAAGCTTTCTTT
clone size: -; D gene: TRBD1; J gene: TRBJ1-2; V gene: TRBV3-1/TRBV3-2; CDR3 protein: CASTQGQGATGYTF; CDR3 DNA: TGTGCCAGCACCCAGGGGCAGGGGGCGACTGGCTACACCTTC
clone size: few; D gene: TRBD1; J gene: TRBJ1-4; V gene: TRBV4-1; CDR3 protein: CASSLPGQTNEKLFF; CDR3 DNA: TGCGCCAGCAGCCTGCCGGGACAGACTAATGAAAAACTGTTTTTT
clone size: -; D gene: TRBD1; J gene: TRBJ2-5; V gene: TRBV5-1; CDR3 protein: CASTLRGPQETQYF; CDR3 DNA: TGCGCCAGCACCCTTAGGGGGCCGCAAGAGACCCAGTACTTC
clone size: -; D gene: TRBD1; J gene: TRBJ1-6; V gene: TRBV15; CDR3 protein: CATSGEPGTGDSPLHF; CDR3 DNA: TGTGCCACCAGCGGGGAGCCCGGGACAGGGGACTCACCCCTCCACTTT
clone size: -; D gene: TRBD1; J gene: TRBJ2-7; V gene: TRBV29-1; CDR3 protein: CSVATGLYEQYF; CDR3 DNA: TGCAGCGTTGCGACAGGGTTATACGAGCAGTACTTC
clone size: -; D gene: -; J gene: TRBJ1-3; V gene: TRBV3-1/TRBV3-2; CDR3 protein: CASSQALGPGGNTIYF; CDR3 DNA: TGTGCCAGCAGCCAAGCGCTAGGACCGGGGGGAAACACCATATATTTT
clone size: -; D gene: TRBD2; J gene: TRBJ2-7; V gene: TRBV5-1; CDR3 protein: CASSLSGGDGFEQYF; CDR3 DNA: TGCGCCAGCAGCCTATCCGGGGGGGATGGTTTCGAGCAGTACTTC
clone size: -; D gene: TRBD2; J gene: TRBJ2-3; V gene: TRBV4-2; CDR3 protein: CASSQDSNGFGASGIMSTDTQYF; CDR3 DNA: TGTGCCAGCAGCCAAGATAGCAACGGGTTCGGGGCTAGCGGGATTATGAGCACAGATACGCAGTATTTT
clone size: -; D gene: TRBD1; J gene: TRBJ2-2; V gene: TRBV6-5; CDR3 protein: CASRDRGGSGELFF; CDR3 DNA: TGTGCCAGCAGGGACAGGGGTGGTTCCGGGGAGCTGTTTTTT
clone size: -; D gene: -; J gene: TRBJ1-1; V gene: TRBV29-1; CDR3 protein: CSVEGSTEAFF; CDR3 DNA: TGCAGCGTTGAGGGGAGCACTGAAGCTTTCTTT
clone size: -; D gene: TRBD1; J gene: TRBJ2-3; V gene: TRBV5-1; CDR3 protein: CASSPDRADTQYF; CDR3 DNA: TGCGCCAGCAGCCCGGACAGGGCAGATACGCAGTATTTT
clone size: -; D gene: -; J gene: TRBJ1-1; V gene: TRBV28; CDR3 protein: CASSLAGSPGNTEAFF; CDR3 DNA: TGTGCCAGCAGTTTAGCTGGGTCCCCGGGTAACACTGAAGCTTTCTTT
clone size: -; D gene: TRBD1; J gene: TRBJ1-5; V gene: TRBV19; CDR3 protein: CATKGQGNSNQPQHF; CDR3 DNA: TGTGCCACCAAGGGACAGGGCAACAGCAATCAGCCCCAGCATTTT
clone size: -; D gene: TRBD1; J gene: TRBJ1-4; V gene: TRBV19; CDR3 protein: CASTLGQGARGGEKLFF; CDR3 DNA: TGTGCCAGTACCCTCGGACAGGGGGCGAGAGGAGGAGAAAAACTGTTTTTT
clone size: -; D gene: TRBD1; J gene: TRBJ1-4; V gene: TRBV27; CDR3 protein: CASSSRTGDAGEKLFF; CDR3 DNA: TGTGCCAGCAGTTCCCGGACAGGGGATGCCGGTGAAAAACTGTTTTTT
clone size: -; D gene: TRBD2; J gene: TRBJ2-7; V gene: TRBV20-1; CDR3 protein: CSASISPGLAGAVQYF; CDR3 DNA: TGCAGTGCTAGTATCAGTCCGGGACTAGCGGGGGCCGTGCAGTACTTC
clone size: -; D gene: TRBD1; J gene: TRBJ2-2; V gene: TRBV19; CDR3 protein: CASSPGGRGELFF; CDR3 DNA: TGTGCCAGTAGTCCAGGGGGCCGCGGGGAGCTGTTTTTT